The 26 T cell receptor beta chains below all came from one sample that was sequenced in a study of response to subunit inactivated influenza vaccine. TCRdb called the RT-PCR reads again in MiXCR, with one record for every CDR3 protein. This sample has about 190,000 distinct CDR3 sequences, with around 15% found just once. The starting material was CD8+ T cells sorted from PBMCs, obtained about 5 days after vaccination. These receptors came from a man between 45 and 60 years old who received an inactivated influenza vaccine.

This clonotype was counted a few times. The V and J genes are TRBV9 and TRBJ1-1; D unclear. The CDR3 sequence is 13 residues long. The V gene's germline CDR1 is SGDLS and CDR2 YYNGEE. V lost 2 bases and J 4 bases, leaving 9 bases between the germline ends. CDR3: CASSVPGGTEAFF. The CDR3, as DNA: TGTGCCAGCAGCGTCCCCGGCGGCACTGAAGCTTTCTTT.

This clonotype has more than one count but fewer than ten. The CDR3 DNA follows: TGTGCCATCAGTGCTAGCGGGCTTATCTACGAGCAGTACTTC. Translated, it gives CAISASGLIYEQYF. The chain carries TRBV10-3 and TRBJ2-7, with 8 bases identical to TRBD2. The V and J ends lost 4 bases and 3 bases, in that order; junction bases with no gene match: 5. CDR1 is ENHRY and CDR2 is SYGVKD in the germline V gene. This CDR3 comprises 14 residues.

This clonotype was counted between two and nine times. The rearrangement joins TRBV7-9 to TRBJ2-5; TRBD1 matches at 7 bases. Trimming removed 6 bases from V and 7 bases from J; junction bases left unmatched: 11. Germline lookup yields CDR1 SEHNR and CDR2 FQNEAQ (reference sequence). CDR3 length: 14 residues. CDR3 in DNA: TGTGCCAGCAGGTACAGGGGCGACGGAGGGACCCAGTACTTC. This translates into CASRYRGDGGTQYF.

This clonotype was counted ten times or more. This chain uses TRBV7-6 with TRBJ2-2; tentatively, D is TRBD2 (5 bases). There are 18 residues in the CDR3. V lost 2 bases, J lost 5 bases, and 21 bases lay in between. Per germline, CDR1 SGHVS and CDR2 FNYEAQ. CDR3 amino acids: CASSLLRVELSGTGELFF. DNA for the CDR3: TGTGCCAGCAGCTTATTACGAGTGGAGTTGTCGGGGACCGGGGAGCTGTTTTTT.

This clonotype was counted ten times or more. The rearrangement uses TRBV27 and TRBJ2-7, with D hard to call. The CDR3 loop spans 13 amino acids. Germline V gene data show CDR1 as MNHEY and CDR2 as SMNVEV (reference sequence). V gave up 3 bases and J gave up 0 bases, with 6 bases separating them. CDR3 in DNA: TGTGCCAGCAGTTTTGTAGGCTCCTACGAGCAGTACTTC. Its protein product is CASSFVGSYEQYF.

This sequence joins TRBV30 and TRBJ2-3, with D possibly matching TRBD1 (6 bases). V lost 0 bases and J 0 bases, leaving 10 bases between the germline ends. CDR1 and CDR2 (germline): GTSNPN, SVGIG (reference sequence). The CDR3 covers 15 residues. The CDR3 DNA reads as TGTGCCTGGAGTGTACTGGGGGCTAGCACAGATACGCAGTATTTT. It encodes CAWSVLGASTDTQYF.

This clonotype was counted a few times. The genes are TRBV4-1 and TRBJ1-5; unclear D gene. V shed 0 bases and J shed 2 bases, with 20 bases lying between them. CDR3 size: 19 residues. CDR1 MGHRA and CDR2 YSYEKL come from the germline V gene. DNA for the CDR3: TGCGCCAGCAGCCAAGATGAGACTCAAGCCTTTTATGGCAATCAGCCCCAGCATTTT. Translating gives CASSQDETQAFYGNQPQHF.

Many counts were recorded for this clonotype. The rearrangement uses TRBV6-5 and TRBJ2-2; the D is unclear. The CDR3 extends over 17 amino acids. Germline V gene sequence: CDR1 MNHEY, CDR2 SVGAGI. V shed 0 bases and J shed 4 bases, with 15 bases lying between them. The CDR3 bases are TGTGCCAGCAGTTACTCGATGGCAGAACCTGGCACCGGGGAGCTGTTTTTT. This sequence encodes CASSYSMAEPGTGELFF.

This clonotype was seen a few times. Written as DNA, the CDR3 is TGCGCCAGCAGCCTAGGTGCACGGGAGCAGTTCTTC. Its protein product is CASSLGAREQFF. The rearrangement joins TRBV5-1 to TRBJ2-1; D not resolved. The V gene's germline CDR1 is SGHRS and CDR2 YFSETQ. The V and J ends lost 4 bases and 10 bases respectively, with 12 bases between them. The CDR3 is made up of 12 amino acids.

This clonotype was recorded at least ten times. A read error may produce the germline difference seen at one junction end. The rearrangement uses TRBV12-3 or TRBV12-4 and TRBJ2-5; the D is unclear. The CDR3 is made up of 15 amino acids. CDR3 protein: CASSPIGSDQETQYF. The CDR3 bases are TGTGCCAGCAGTCCCATTGGATCGGACCAGGAGACCCAGTACTTC.

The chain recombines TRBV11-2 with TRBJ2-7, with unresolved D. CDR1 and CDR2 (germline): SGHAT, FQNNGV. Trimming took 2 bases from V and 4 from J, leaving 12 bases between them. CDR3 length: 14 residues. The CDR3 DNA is TGTGCCAGCAGCTTATGGGCTGGGGTTTACGAGCAGTACTTC. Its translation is CASSLWAGVYEQYF.

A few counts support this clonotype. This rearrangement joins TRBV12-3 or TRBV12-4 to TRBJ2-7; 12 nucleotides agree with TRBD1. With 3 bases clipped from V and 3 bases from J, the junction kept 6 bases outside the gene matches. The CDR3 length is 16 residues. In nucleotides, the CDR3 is TGTGCCAGCAGTTTTGGGCGGGACAGGGGGCTCTACGAGCAGTACTTC. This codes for CASSFGRDRGLYEQYF.

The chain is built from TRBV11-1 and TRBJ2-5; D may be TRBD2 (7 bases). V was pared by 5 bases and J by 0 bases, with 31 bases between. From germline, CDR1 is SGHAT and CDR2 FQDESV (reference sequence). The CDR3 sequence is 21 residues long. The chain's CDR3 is CASSRLHSLNKAGAYQETQYF. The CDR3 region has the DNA TGTGCCAGCAGCCGCTTACACTCGCTCAACAAGGCGGGGGCGTACCAAGAGACCCAGTACTTC.

The DNA for the CDR3 is TGCAGTGCTAGAGTACCCTACAATGAGCAGTTCTTC. Protein: CSARVPYNEQFF. The gene calls are TRBV20-1 and TRBJ2-1; D call uncertain. The CDR3 is 12 residues long. Per germline, CDR1 DFQATT and CDR2 SNEGSKA (reference sequence). V was clipped by 1 base and J by 2 bases, with 3 bases between them.

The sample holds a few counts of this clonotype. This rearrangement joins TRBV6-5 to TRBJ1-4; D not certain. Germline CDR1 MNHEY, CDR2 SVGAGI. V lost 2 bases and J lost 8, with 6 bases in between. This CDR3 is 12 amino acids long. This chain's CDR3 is CASSYGGEKLFF. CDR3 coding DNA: TGTGCCAGCAGTTACGGTGGAGAAAAACTGTTTTTT.

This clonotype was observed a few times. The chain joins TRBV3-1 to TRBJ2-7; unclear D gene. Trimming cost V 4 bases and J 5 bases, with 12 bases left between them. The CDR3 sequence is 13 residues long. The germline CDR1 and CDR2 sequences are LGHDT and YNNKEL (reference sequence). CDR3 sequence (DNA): TGTGCCAGCAGCCCTCTTAGTAGCCACGAGCAGTACTTC. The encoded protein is CASSPLSSHEQYF.

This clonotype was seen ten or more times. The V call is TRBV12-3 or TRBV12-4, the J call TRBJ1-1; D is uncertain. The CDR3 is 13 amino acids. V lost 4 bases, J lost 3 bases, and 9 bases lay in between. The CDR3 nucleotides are TGTGCCAGCAGTTGGCGGGTCCACACTGAAGCTTTCTTT. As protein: CASSWRVHTEAFF.

The CDR3 region is CASRAGDSSYEQYF. In DNA form, the CDR3 reads TGCGCCAGCCGCGCCGGGGACAGCTCCTACGAGCAGTACTTC. The chain combines TRBV5-1 with TRBJ2-7, with 7 positions matching TRBD1. With V trimmed by 7 bases and J by 0 bases, 7 bases remained unmatched. This CDR3 is 14 amino acids long. Germline CDR1 is SGHRS and CDR2 is YFSETQ.

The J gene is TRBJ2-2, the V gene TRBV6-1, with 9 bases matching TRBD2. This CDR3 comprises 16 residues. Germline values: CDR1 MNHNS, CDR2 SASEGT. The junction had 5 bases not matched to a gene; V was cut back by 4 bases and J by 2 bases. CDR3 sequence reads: CASSVGLARNTGELFF. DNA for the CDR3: TGTGCCAGCAGTGTCGGACTAGCGAGAAACACCGGGGAGCTGTTTTTT.

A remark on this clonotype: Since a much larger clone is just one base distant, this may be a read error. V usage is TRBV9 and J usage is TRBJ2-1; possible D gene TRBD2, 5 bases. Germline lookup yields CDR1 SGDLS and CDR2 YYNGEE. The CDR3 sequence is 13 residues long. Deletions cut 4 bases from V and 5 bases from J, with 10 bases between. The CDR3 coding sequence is TGTGCCAGCAGCACGGGAACCCACAATGAGCAGTTCTTC. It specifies CASSTGTHNEQFF.

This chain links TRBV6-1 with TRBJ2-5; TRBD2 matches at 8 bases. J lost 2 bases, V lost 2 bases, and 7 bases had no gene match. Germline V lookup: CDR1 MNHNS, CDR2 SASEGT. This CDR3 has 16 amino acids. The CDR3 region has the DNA TGTGCCAGCAGTGAATTGGTGGGACTAGGGCAAGAGACCCAGTACTTC. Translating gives CASSELVGLGQETQYF.

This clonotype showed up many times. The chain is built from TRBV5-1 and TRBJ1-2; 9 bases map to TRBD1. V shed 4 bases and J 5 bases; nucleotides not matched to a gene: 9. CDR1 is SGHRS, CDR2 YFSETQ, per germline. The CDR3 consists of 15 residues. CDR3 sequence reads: CASSLSVGTGYGYTF. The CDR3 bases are TGCGCCAGCAGCCTATCTGTGGGGACAGGGTATGGCTACACCTTC.

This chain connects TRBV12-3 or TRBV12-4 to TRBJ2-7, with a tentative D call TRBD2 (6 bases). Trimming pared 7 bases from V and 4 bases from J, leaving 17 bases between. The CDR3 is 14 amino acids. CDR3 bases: TGTGCCAGCATCCTCTTGTGGAGGGAGTACGAGCAGTACTTC. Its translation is CASILLWREYEQYF.

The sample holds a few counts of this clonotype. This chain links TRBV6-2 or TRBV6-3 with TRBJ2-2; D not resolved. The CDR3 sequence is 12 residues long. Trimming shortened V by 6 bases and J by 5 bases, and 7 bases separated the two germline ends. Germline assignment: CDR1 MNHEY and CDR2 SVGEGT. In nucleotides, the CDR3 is TGTGCCAGCAGCGACGCGACCGGGGAGCTGTTTTTT. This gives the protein CASSDATGELFF.

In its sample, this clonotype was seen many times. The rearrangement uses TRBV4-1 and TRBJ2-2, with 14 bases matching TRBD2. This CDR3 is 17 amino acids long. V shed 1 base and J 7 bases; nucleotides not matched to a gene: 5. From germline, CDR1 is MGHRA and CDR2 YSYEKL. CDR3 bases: TGCGCCAGCAGCCAAGGAGGGACTAGCGGGAGCAACGGGGAGCTGTTTTTT. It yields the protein CASSQGGTSGSNGELFF.

This chain's CDR3 is CASSSGGSGGAGDTQYF. CDR3 DNA sequence: TGTGCCAGCAGCTCTGGAGGTAGCGGGGGGGCCGGAGATACGCAGTATTTT. The chain has TRBV13 and TRBJ2-3; 11 nucleotides line up with TRBD2. This CDR3 is 17 amino acids long. The V gene's germline CDR1 is PRHDT and CDR2 FYEKMQ (reference sequence). The ends lost 4 bases at V and 5 bases at J; junction bases unmatched: 11.